The present T cell receptor (beta chain) was sequenced within a study of OX40 agonist ivuxolimab in advanced cancers. Germline assignment: CDR1 SGHKS and CDR2 YYEKEE (reference sequence). This CDR3 is 20 amino acids long. V dropped 5 bases and J dropped 0; count of bases not matched to a gene: 12. Regarding this clone: Its specificity is not known.

Overall study findings and caveats: The study observed clonal expansion of CD4+ and CD8+ blood T cells by week 6 at 0.1 to 3.0 mg/kg. Average numbers of expanded clones were greater in CD8+ T cells than in CD4+.

Sequencing was performed with immunoSEQ multiplex PCR; in TCRdb, only in-frame clones are kept and a portion is missing. The table has about 70,000 clones, roughly nine tenths seen once. This sequence joins TRBV5-5 and TRBJ1-6, with 12 bases that match TRBD1. Sequenced material: CD4+ or CD8+ T cells sorted from blood, taken in a trial of the OX40 agonist ivuxolimab. The receptor was isolated from an adult with an advanced solid tumor such as melanoma, head and neck, liver or kidney cancer. The CDR3 here is CASRRTGTGGPSSYNSPLHF. The DNA for the CDR3 is TGTGCCAGCAGACGTACCGGGACAGGGGGCCCGAGCTCCTATAATTCACCCCTCCACTTT.